Listed here are 30 T cell receptor beta chains from one sample, sequenced in a study of liver allograft versus peripheral blood T cells. Study-wide context: Liver transplant recipients had T cell receptor repertoires compared between transplanted liver and peripheral blood.

Using its own MiXCR run on the reads, TCRdb lists one record per CDR3 protein. This table has 15,000 to 20,000 distinct CDR3 sequences, more than 20% appearing once. These receptor sequences come from a human patient who had a liver transplant. Some T cells may be provided by the graft donor.

There are a few counts of this clonotype. This chain uses TRBV6-5 with TRBJ2-3; D is unclear. Germline CDR1 reads MNHEY; CDR2 reads SVGAGI. This CDR3 is built from 13 residues. Trimming stripped 10 bases from V and 4 bases from J, with 15 bases between. CDR3 coding DNA: TGTGCCATCCGGAGCAGAACTGCAGATACGCAGTATTTT. It translates to CAIRSRTADTQYF.

In this sample, this clonotype turned up a few times. V is TRBV27 and J is TRBJ1-1; D is undetermined. Per the germline V gene, CDR1 is MNHEY and CDR2 is SMNVEV (reference sequence). V lost 4 bases and J 3 bases, leaving 15 bases between the germline ends. There are 15 residues in the CDR3. The CDR3 DNA reads as TGTGCCAGCAGTTCAATCGACCGCCGCTACACTGAAGCTTTCTTT. This codes for CASSSIDRRYTEAFF.

This clonotype was counted a single time. The gene calls are TRBV28 and TRBJ2-3; the match to TRBD1 covers 9 bases. There are 16 residues in the CDR3. V shed 3 bases, J shed 2 bases, and the junction held 6 bases outside the gene matches. From germline, CDR1 is MDHEN and CDR2 SYDVKM. The CDR3 DNA reads TGTGCCAGCAGTTTCGTGGGACAGGGCCCCACAGATACGCAGTATTTT. Protein: CASSFVGQGPTDTQYF.

This clonotype was counted only a few times. The chain links TRBV7-2 to TRBJ1-1, with 9 bases fitting TRBD1. V shed 4 bases and J 11 bases; nucleotides not matched to a gene: 5. Per germline, CDR1 SGHTA and CDR2 FQGNSA. The CDR3 extends over 12 amino acids. CDR3 nucleotide sequence: TGTGCCAGCAGCTACAGGGGGCGCATGGCTTTCTTT. Translated: CASSYRGRMAFF.

As to this clonotype: A much larger clone differs from this one at a single base, so this may be a read error. This chain joins TRBV7-2 and TRBJ2-7, with D uncertain. The CDR3 totals 12 residues. From germline, CDR1 is SGHTA and CDR2 FQGNSA. V lost 7 bases and J 12 bases, leaving 19 bases between the germline ends. CDR3 bases: TGTGCCAGCACCTGGCCGTCCTCGCATATGTACTTC. It is translated as CASTWPSSHMYF.

The V gene is TRBV12-3 or TRBV12-4, the J gene TRBJ2-3; TRBD1 might be the D (5 bases). This CDR3 is 16 amino acids long. V lost 4 bases and J lost 2, with 16 bases in between. CDR3 in DNA: TGTGCCAGCAGTTATCCGTCAGGGCAGGTCACAGATACGCAGTATTTT. It encodes CASSYPSGQVTDTQYF.

V and J are TRBV5-4 and TRBJ1-2; D unresolved. Germline CDR1 is SGHNT and CDR2 is YYREEE (reference sequence). With 3 bases removed from V and 8 bases from J, the gap between germline ends came to 11 bases. The CDR3 spans 12 residues. The CDR3 region has the DNA TGTGCCAGCAGCTCTACACCGGGGGGCTACACCTTC. Amino acid sequence: CASSSTPGGYTF.

This clonotype is categorized as medium-sized. This chain uses TRBV18 with TRBJ1-1; 8 nucleotides line up with TRBD1. Germline values: CDR1 KGHSH, CDR2 LQKENI. This CDR3 comprises 15 residues. The junction had 3 bases not matched to a gene; V was cut back by 0 bases and J by 3 bases. The CDR3 is CASSPPNRGDTEAFF. The CDR3 DNA is TGTGCCAGCTCACCACCGAACAGGGGGGACACTGAAGCTTTCTTT. Drawing the rest from reference TRBV18 and TRBJ1-1, the complete variable domain is NAGVMQNPRHLVRRRGQEARLRCSPMKGHSHVYWYRQLPEEGLKFMVYLQKENIIDESGMPKERFSAEFPKEGPSILRIQQVVRGDSAAYFCASSPPNRGDTEAFFGQGTRLTVV.

This clonotype has more than one count but fewer than ten. The chain uses TRBV28 and TRBJ1-1; D remains ambiguous. Looked up from germline, CDR1 is MDHEN and CDR2 is SYDVKM. This CDR3 is 12 amino acids long. V lost 2 bases to trimming and J lost 8 bases, with 9 bases between them. The CDR3 DNA follows: TGTGCCAGCAGTTTACCGACAACCGAAGCTTTCTTT. Translating gives CASSLPTTEAFF. Complete variable domain (other parts from reference TRBV28 and TRBJ1-1): DVKVTQSSRYLVKRTGEKVFLECVQDMDHENMFWYRQDPGLGLRLIYFSYDVKMKEKGDIPEGYSVSREKKERFSLILESASTNQTSMYLCASSLPTTEAFFGQGTRLTVV.

This clonotype showed up many times. This rearrangement joins TRBV29-1 to TRBJ1-5; 7 positions match TRBD1. CDR3 size: 15 residues. Losses at the gene ends were 6 bases for V and 6 bases for J; bases not matched to a gene: 14. Germline CDR1 is SQVTM and CDR2 is ANQGSEA. The CDR3 loop is CSVLPSGGGGQPQHF. CDR3 nucleotide sequence: TGCAGCGTGCTCCCATCGGGAGGGGGCGGTCAGCCCCAGCATTTT.

This clonotype is deemed medium-sized. The chain links TRBV10-3 to TRBJ2-6, with unresolved D. The CDR3 runs 17 residues. The germline V and J ends were trimmed by 2 bases and 0 bases, with 11 bases remaining between them. Germline V CDR1 and CDR2: ENHRY, SYGVKD. The CDR3 sequence: CAISEIRSRSGANVLTF. DNA of the CDR3: TGTGCCATCAGTGAGATCCGAAGCCGCTCTGGGGCCAACGTCCTGACTTTC.

This clonotype was observed a handful of times. The CDR3 nucleotides read TGTGCCAGCTCACCTCAGGCGCATAGCAATCAGCCCCAGCATTTT. It translates to CASSPQAHSNQPQHF. The chain couples TRBV18 to TRBJ1-5, with D uncertain. The CDR3 has 15 residues. CDR1 is KGHSH and CDR2 is LQKENI in the germline V gene. V lost 3 bases and J lost 0, with 9 bases in between. The variable domain in full, completed from reference TRBV18 and TRBJ1-5, reads NAGVMQNPRHLVRRRGQEARLRCSPMKGHSHVYWYRQLPEEGLKFMVYLQKENIIDESGMPKERFSAEFPKEGPSILRIQQVVRGDSAAYFCASSPQAHSNQPQHFGDGTRLSIL.

Comments on this clonotype: One end of the junction is discordant with germline, which a read error may explain. The rearrangement links TRBV7-9 to TRBJ1-1, with D possibly TRBD1 on 6 matching bases. The CDR3 runs 13 residues. CDR1 and CDR2 from the germline V gene are SEHNR and FQNEAQ (reference sequence). CDR3 DNA: TGTGCCAGCAGCTTAGTAGTTCAGGACAGTCCCCTCTTT. Translating it yields CASSLVVQDSPLF. The full variable domain, with the rest looked up from reference TRBV7-9 and TRBJ1-1, is DTGVSQNPRHKITKRGQNVTFRCDPISEHNRLYWYRQTLGQGPEFLTYFQNEAQLEKSRLLSDRFSAERPKGSFSTLEIQRTEQGDSAMYLCASSLVVQDSPLFGQGTRLTVV.

This clonotype was counted ten times or more. The V gene is TRBV24-1, the J gene TRBJ2-1; 11 positions match TRBD1. Trimming removed 1 base from V and 6 bases from J; junction bases left unmatched: 4. Germline V gives CDR1 KGHDR, CDR2 SFDVKD. The CDR3 is made up of 16 amino acids. CDR3 DNA: TGTGCCACCAGTGATTTTGGACAGGGGGCGGCCAATGAGCAGTTCTTC. It encodes CATSDFGQGAANEQFF.

The chain is built from TRBV28 and TRBJ2-3; D possibly matches TRBD1 or TRBD2 (6 bases each). Germline V gives CDR1 MDHEN, CDR2 SYDVKM. V dropped 7 bases and J dropped 2 bases, with 13 bases sitting between them. This CDR3 contains 14 residues. CDR3 bases: TGTGCCAGCATGTCGGGGGCCTTCACAGATACGCAGTATTTT. Translated, it gives CASMSGAFTDTQYF. The full variable domain, in which reference TRBV28 and TRBJ2-3 provide the parts outside the CDR3, is DVKVTQSSRYLVKRTGEKVFLECVQDMDHENMFWYRQDPGLGLRLIYFSYDVKMKEKGDIPEGYSVSREKKERFSLILESASTNQTSMYLCASMSGAFTDTQYFGPGTRLTVL.

J is TRBJ1-6 and V is TRBV7-9; TRBD1 aligns across 8 bases. The CDR3 is 17 amino acids. V was pared by 1 base and J by 9 bases, with 11 bases of the junction left unmatched. In germline, CDR1 is SEHNR, CDR2 FQNEAQ (reference sequence). The CDR3 loop reads CASSLGLGTGALSPLHF. The DNA of the CDR3 is TGTGCCAGCAGCTTAGGATTGGGGACAGGTGCCCTTTCACCCCTCCACTTT.

The genes are TRBV9 and TRBJ1-5; the match to TRBD1 covers 7 bases. V shed 3 bases and J 5 bases; nucleotides not matched to a gene: 2. The V gene's germline CDR1 is SGDLS and CDR2 YYNGEE. This CDR3 comprises 13 residues. For the CDR3, the DNA is TGTGCCAGCAGCGGTACAGGGGATCAGCCCCAGCATTTT. It codes for CASSGTGDQPQHF.

The sample holds a few counts of this clonotype. This sequence joins TRBV20-1 and TRBJ1-5, with 8 bases identical to TRBD1. CDR3 size: 15 residues. CDR1 is DFQATT and CDR2 is SNEGSKA in the germline V gene (reference sequence). Germline trimming cut 3 bases from V and 2 bases from J; bases unmatched to any gene: 6. Here the CDR3 DNA reads TGCAGTGCTAGCCGCATGGGACAGGGCAATCAGCCCCAGCATTTT. It translates to CSASRMGQGNQPQHF.

The chain carries TRBV18 and TRBJ2-6, with D possibly being TRBD1 (6 bases). Trimming took off 1 base at V and 2 bases at J, with 12 bases between the two ends. Germline CDR1 and CDR2: KGHSH and LQKENI. The CDR3 has 17 amino acids. The CDR3 here is CASSPQSAGAGANVLTF. CDR3 nucleotide sequence: TGTGCCAGCTCACCACAGTCCGCAGGGGCTGGGGCCAACGTCCTGACTTTC.

This clonotype was seen just once. The chain joins TRBV7-9 to TRBJ1-3; D gene unclear. V was shortened by 3 bases and J by 3 bases, with 6 bases between the two germline ends. This CDR3 has 13 amino acids. Germline CDR1 is SEHNR and CDR2 is FQNEAQ (reference sequence). This chain's CDR3 is CASSFGSGNTIYF. The DNA of the CDR3 is TGTGCCAGCAGCTTCGGGAGTGGAAACACCATATATTTT. The entire variable domain, with the rest obtained from reference TRBV7-9 and TRBJ1-3, is as follows: DTGVSQNPRHKITKRGQNVTFRCDPISEHNRLYWYRQTLGQGPEFLTYFQNEAQLEKSRLLSDRFSAERPKGSFSTLEIQRTEQGDSAMYLCASSFGSGNTIYFGEGSWLTVV.

The chain employs TRBV29-1 and TRBJ2-7; TRBD1 agrees at 10 bases. The germline CDR1 and CDR2 sequences are SQVTM and ANQGSEA. The CDR3 has 14 residues. V was pared by 3 bases and J by 2 bases, with 4 bases of the junction left unmatched. CDR3 in amino acids: CSVEDRGSPYEQYF. DNA for the CDR3: TGCAGCGTTGAGGACAGGGGGTCCCCCTACGAGCAGTACTTC.

This clonotype was recorded at least ten times. This sequence joins TRBV15 and TRBJ2-7, with D tentatively TRBD1 or TRBD2 (5 bases each). In germline, CDR1 is LNHNV, CDR2 YYDKDF (reference sequence). The V and J ends lost 6 bases and 3 bases respectively, with 15 bases between them. The CDR3 loop spans 14 amino acids. In DNA form, the CDR3 reads TGTGCCACCAGTGGGGGAAGGGTCGGCTACGAGCAGTACTTC. As protein: CATSGGRVGYEQYF.

The chain employs TRBV24-1 and TRBJ2-5, with a weak D call TRBD2 (6 bases). This CDR3 contains 13 residues. Germline CDR1 KGHDR, CDR2 SFDVKD. Trimming left V 10 bases short and J 0 bases short, with 11 bases between. The CDR3 DNA follows: TGTGCCACTTCTACTAGCAACCAAGAGACCCAGTACTTC. Protein: CATSTSNQETQYF.

This chain joins TRBV7-9 and TRBJ1-1; TRBD1 might be the D (6 bases). Germline V gene data show CDR1 as SEHNR and CDR2 as FQNEAQ (reference sequence). CDR3 length: 13 amino acids. V dropped 4 bases and J dropped 4 bases, with 10 bases sitting between them. CDR3 sequence reads: CASSSQGFTEAFF. CDR3 nucleotide sequence: TGTGCCAGCAGCTCTCAGGGGTTCACTGAAGCTTTCTTT.

J is TRBJ2-1 and V is TRBV14; D is unresolved. Trimming took off 4 bases at V and 2 bases at J, with 15 bases between the two ends. The CDR3 loop spans 16 amino acids. Germline V CDR1 and CDR2: SGHDN, FVKESK. CDR3 coding DNA: TGTGCCAGCAGCCCTTTGGTGGCTGCCCCCTACAATGAGCAGTTCTTC. This codes for CASSPLVAAPYNEQFF.

The chain is built from TRBV12-3 or TRBV12-4 and TRBJ2-7; 11 nucleotides align to TRBD1. V was pared by 5 bases and J by 0 bases, with 3 bases of the junction left unmatched. This CDR3 contains 15 residues. CDR3 sequence: CASSPGQGVSYEQYF. The CDR3 nucleotides read TGTGCCAGCAGTCCGGGACAGGGGGTCTCCTACGAGCAGTACTTC.

CDR3 protein: CASREQGRETQYF. The CDR3 DNA reads as TGTGCCAGCAGAGAGCAGGGGCGAGAGACCCAGTACTTC. The V gene is TRBV28, the J gene TRBJ2-5; a possible D gene is TRBD1 (6 bases). CDR3 size: 13 residues. The V end was cut by 6 bases, the J end by 4 bases, with 12 bases between. Germline CDR1 is MDHEN and CDR2 is SYDVKM.

This clonotype is medium-sized (0.01 to 0.1%). The rearrangement links TRBV29-1 to TRBJ1-2; D not certain. The germline gives CDR1 SQVTM, CDR2 ANQGSEA. V was clipped by 5 bases and J by 9 bases, with 25 bases between them. The CDR3 is made up of 15 amino acids. This CDR3 is CSVTTLYTGSGSYTF. The CDR3 DNA reads as TGCAGCGTTACCACACTTTATACGGGTTCCGGAAGCTACACCTTC.

This clonotype was found a few times. The CDR3 DNA follows: TGTGCCAGTAGTATGGCACCCGGGACAGGGGCCCCGGGTCGTTACGAGCAGTACTTC. Translated: CASSMAPGTGAPGRYEQYF. The rearrangement joins TRBV19 to TRBJ2-7; TRBD1 agrees at 10 bases. CDR1 is LNHDA and CDR2 is SQIVND in the germline V gene (reference sequence). Trimming removed 3 bases from V and 4 bases from J; junction bases left unmatched: 18. The CDR3 runs to 19 residues.

Many counts were recorded for this clonotype. This chain links TRBV15 with TRBJ2-1, with TRBD2 identical over 16 bases. This CDR3 is built from 21 residues. The J segment lost 0 bases and the V segment lost 0 bases, leaving 8 bases of the junction unmatched. The V gene's germline CDR1 is LNHNV and CDR2 YYDKDF (reference sequence). CDR3: CATSREAGLAGGMGSYNEQFF. The CDR3 DNA reads TGTGCCACCAGCAGAGAGGCGGGACTAGCGGGAGGGATGGGCTCCTACAATGAGCAGTTCTTC.